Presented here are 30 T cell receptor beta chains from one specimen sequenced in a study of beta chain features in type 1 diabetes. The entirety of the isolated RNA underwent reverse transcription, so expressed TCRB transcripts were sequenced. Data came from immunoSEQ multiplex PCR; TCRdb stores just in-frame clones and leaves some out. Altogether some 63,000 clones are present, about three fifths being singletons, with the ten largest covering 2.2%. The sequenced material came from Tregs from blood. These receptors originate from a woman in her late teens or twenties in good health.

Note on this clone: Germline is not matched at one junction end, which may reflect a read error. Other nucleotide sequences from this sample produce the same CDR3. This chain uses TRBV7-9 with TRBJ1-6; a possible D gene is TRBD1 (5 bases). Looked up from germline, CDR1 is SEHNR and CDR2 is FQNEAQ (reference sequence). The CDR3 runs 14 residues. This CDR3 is CASSLSQDNSPLHF. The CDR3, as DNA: TGTGCCAGCAGCTTATCACAGGATAATTCGCCCCTCCACTTT.

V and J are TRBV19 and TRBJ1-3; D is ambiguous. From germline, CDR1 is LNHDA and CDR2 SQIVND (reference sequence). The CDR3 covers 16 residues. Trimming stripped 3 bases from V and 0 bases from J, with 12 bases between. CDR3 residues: CASSIRGATSGNTIYF. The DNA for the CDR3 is TGTGCCAGTAGTATCCGGGGAGCCACCTCTGGAAACACCATATATTTT.

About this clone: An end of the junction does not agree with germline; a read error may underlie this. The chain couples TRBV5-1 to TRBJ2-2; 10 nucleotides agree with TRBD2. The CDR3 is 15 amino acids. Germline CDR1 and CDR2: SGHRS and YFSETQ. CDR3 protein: CASTLTSGNAGELFF. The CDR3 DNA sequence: TGCGCCAGCACCCTCACTAGCGGGAACGCCGGGGAGCTGTTTTTT.

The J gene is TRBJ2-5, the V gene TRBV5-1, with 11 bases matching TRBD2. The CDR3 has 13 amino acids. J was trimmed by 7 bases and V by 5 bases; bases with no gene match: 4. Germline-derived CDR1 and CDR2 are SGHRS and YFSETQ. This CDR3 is CASRTGTSGTQYF. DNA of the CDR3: TGCGCCAGCAGAACCGGGACTAGCGGGACCCAGTACTTC.

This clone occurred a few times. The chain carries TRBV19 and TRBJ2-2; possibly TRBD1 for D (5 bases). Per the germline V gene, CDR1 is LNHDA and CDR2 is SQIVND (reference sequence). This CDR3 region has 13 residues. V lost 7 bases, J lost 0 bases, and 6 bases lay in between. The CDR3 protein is CASKTANTGELFF. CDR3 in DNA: TGTGCCAGTAAGACAGCGAACACCGGGGAGCTGTTTTTT.

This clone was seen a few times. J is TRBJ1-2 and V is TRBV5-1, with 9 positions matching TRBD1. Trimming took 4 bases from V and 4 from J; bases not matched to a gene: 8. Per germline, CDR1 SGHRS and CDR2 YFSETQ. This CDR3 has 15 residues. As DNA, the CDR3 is TGCGCCAGCAGCGACTCAGGACAGGGGACCTATGGCTACACCTTC. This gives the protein CASSDSGQGTYGYTF.

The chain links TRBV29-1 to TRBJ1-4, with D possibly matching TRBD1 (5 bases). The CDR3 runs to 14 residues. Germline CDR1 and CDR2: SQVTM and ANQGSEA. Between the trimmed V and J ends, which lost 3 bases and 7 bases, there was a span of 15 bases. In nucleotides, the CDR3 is TGCAGCGTTGATGGTGGGGCTCAGAGTGAAAAACTGTTTTTT. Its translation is CSVDGGAQSEKLFF.

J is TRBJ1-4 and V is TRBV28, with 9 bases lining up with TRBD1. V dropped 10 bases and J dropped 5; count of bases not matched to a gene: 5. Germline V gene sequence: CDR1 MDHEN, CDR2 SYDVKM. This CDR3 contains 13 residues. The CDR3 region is CATWTGENEKLFF. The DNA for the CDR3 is TGTGCCACATGGACAGGGGAAAATGAAAAACTGTTTTTT.

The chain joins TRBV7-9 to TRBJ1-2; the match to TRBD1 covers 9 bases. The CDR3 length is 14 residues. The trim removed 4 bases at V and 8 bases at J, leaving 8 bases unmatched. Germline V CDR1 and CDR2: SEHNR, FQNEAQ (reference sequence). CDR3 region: CASSSRTGDKGYTF. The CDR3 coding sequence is TGTGCCAGCAGCTCACGGACAGGGGACAAGGGCTACACCTTC. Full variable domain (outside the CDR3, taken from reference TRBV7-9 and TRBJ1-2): DTGVSQNPRHKITKRGQNVTFRCDPISEHNRLYWYRQTLGQGPEFLTYFQNEAQLEKSRLLSDRFSAERPKGSFSTLEIQRTEQGDSAMYLCASSSRTGDKGYTFGSGTRLTVV.

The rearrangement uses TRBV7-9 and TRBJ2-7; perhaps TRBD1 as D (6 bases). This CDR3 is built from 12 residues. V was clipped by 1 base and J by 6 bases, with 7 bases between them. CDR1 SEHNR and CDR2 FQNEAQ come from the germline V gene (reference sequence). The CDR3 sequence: CASSLDRAEQYF. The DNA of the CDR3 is TGTGCCAGCAGCTTAGACAGGGCCGAGCAGTACTTC.

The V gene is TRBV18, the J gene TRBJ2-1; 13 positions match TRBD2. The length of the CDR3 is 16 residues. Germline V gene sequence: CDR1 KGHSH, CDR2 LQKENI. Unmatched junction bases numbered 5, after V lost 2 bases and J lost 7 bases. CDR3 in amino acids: CASSPRTSGSGNEQFF. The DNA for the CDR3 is TGTGCCAGCTCACCAAGGACTAGCGGGAGTGGTAATGAGCAGTTCTTC.

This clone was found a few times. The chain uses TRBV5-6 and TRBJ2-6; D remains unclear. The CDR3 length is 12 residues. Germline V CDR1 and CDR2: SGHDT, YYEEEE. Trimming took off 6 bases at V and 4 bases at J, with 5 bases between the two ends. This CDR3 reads CASKRGANVLTF. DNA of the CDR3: TGTGCCAGCAAGAGAGGGGCCAACGTCCTGACTTTC.

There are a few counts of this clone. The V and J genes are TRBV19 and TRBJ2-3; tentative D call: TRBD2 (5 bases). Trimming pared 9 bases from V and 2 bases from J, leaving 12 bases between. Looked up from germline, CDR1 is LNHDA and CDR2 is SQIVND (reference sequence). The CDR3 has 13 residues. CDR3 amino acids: CASKRSLTDTQYF. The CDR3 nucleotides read TGTGCCAGCAAGCGGAGCCTCACAGATACGCAGTATTTT.

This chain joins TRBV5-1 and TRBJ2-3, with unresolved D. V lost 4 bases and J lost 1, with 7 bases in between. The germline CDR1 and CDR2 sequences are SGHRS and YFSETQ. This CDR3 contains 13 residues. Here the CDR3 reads CASSRLGTDTQYF. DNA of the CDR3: TGCGCCAGCAGCCGATTAGGCACAGATACGCAGTATTTT. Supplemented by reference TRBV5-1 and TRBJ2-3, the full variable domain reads KAGVTQTPRYLIKTRGQQVTLSCSPISGHRSVSWYQQTPGQGLQFLFEYFSETQRNKGNFPGRFSGRQFSNSRSEMNVSTLELGDSALYLCASSRLGTDTQYFGPGTRLTVL.

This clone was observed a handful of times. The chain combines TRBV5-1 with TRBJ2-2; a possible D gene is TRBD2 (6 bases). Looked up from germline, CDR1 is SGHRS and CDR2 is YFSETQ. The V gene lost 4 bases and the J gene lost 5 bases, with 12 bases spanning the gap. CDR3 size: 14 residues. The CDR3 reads CASSQDGGTGELFF. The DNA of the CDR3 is TGCGCCAGCAGCCAAGATGGAGGGACCGGGGAGCTGTTTTTT.

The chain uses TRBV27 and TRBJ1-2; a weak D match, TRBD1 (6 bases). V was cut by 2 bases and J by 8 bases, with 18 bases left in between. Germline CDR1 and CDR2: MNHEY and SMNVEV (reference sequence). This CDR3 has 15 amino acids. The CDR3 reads CASSLRLGANQGYTF. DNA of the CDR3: TGTGCCAGCAGTTTACGCCTGGGGGCGAACCAAGGCTACACCTTC.

The CDR3 region is CASSEQIDEQYF. CDR3 nucleotides: TGTGCCAGCAGTGAACAGATTGATGAGCAGTACTTC. The rearrangement uses TRBV6-1 and TRBJ2-7; D is unclear. The ends were cut back, 2 bases at V and 7 bases at J, with 9 bases in the middle. Germline V lookup: CDR1 MNHNS, CDR2 SASEGT. The CDR3 has 12 residues.

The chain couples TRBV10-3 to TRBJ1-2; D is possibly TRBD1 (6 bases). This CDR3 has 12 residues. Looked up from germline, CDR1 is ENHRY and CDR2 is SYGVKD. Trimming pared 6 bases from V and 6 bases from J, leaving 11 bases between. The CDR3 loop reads CAISGTRDGYTF. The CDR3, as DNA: TGTGCCATCAGCGGGACACGCGATGGCTACACCTTC.

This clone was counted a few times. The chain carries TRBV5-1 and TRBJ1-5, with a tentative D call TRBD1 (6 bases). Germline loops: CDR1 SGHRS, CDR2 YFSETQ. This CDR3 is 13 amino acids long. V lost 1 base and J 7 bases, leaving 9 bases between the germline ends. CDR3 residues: CASSLSGDQPQHF. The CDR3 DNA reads TGCGCCAGCAGCTTGTCAGGGGACCAGCCCCAGCATTTT.

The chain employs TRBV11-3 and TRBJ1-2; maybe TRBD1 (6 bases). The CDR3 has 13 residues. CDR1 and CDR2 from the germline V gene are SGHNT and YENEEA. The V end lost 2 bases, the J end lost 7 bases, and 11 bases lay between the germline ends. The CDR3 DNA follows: TGTGCCAGCAGCTTACCCGGACAGTTTGGCTACACCTTC. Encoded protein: CASSLPGQFGYTF.

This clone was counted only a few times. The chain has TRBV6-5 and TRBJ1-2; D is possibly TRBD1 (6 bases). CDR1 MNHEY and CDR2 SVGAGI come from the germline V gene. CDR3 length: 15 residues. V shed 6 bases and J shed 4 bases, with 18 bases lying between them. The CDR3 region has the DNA TGTGCCAGCAGAATAAACAGGGAGAGCGGCTATGGCTACACCTTC. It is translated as CASRINRESGYGYTF.

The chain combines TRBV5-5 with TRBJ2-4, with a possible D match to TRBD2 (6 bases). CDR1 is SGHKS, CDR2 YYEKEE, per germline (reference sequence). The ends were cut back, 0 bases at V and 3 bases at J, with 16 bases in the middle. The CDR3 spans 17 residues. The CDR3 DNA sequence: TGTGCCAGCAGCTTGGCTTGGGGGGAGCTAGGCAAAAACATTCAGTACTTC. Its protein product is CASSLAWGELGKNIQYF.

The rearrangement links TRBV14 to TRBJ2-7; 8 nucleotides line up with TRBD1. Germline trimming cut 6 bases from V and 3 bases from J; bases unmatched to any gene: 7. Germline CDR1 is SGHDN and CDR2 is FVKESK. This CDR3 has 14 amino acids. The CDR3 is CASRDGQGGYEQYF. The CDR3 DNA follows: TGTGCCAGCAGAGACGGACAGGGAGGCTACGAGCAGTACTTC.

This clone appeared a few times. The CDR3 protein is CASSFPGGETQYF. The CDR3 bases are TGTGCCAGCAGCTTCCCGGGGGGGGAGACCCAGTACTTC. V is TRBV7-2 and J is TRBJ2-5; 8 bases fit TRBD2. V lost 3 bases to trimming and J lost 5 bases; unmatched junction nucleotides: 2. In germline, CDR1 is SGHTA, CDR2 FQGNSA. CDR3 size: 13 residues.

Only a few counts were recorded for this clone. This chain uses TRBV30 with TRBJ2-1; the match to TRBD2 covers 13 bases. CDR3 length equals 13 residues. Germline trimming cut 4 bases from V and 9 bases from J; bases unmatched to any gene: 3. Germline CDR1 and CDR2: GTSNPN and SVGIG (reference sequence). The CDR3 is CAWKLAGGGEQFF. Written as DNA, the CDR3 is TGTGCCTGGAAACTAGCGGGGGGGGGTGAGCAGTTCTTC.

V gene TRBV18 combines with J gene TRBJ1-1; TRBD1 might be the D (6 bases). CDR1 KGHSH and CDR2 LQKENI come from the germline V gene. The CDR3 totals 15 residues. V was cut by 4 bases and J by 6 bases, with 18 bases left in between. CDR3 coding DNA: TGTGCCAGCTCACTGATGGGCCCAAAGGGGGCTGAAGCTTTCTTT. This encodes CASSLMGPKGAEAFF. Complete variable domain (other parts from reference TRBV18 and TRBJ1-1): NAGVMQNPRHLVRRRGQEARLRCSPMKGHSHVYWYRQLPEEGLKFMVYLQKENIIDESGMPKERFSAEFPKEGPSILRIQQVVRGDSAAYFCASSLMGPKGAEAFFGQGTRLTVV.

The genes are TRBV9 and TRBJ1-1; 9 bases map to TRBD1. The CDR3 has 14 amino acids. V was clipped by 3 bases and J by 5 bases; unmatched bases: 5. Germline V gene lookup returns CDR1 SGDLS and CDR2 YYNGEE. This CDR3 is CASSAQGALTEAFF. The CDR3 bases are TGTGCCAGCAGCGCACAGGGGGCACTAACTGAAGCTTTCTTT.

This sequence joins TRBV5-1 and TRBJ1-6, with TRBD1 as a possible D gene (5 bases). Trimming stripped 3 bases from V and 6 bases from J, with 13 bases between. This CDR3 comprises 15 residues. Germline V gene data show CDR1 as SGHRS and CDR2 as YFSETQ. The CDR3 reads CASSWGERGNSPLHF. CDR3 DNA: TGCGCCAGCAGCTGGGGGGAGAGAGGTAATTCACCCCTCCACTTT.

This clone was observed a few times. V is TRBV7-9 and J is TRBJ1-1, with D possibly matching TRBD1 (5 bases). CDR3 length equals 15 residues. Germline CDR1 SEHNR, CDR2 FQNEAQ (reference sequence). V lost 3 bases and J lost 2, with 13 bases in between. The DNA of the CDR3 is TGTGCCAGCAGCTTCCCGGGCGGGGGAAACACTGAAGCTTTCTTT. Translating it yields CASSFPGGGNTEAFF.

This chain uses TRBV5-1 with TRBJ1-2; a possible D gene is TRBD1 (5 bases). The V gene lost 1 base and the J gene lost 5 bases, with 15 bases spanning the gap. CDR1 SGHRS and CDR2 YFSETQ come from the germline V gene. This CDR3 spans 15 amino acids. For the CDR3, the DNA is TGCGCCAGCAGCTTGACGTCAGGGAGGCGGTATGGCTACACCTTC. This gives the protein CASSLTSGRRYGYTF.